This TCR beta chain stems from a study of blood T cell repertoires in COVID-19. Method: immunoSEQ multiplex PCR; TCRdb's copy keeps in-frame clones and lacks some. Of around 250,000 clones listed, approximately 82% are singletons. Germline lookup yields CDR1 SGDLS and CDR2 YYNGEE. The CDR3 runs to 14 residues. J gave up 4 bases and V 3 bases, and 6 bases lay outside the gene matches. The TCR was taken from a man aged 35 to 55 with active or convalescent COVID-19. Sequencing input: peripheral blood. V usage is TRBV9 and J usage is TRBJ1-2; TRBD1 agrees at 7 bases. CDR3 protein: CASSGGDSFYGYTF. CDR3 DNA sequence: TGTGCCAGCAGCGGGGGGGACAGCTTCTATGGCTACACCTTC.